The subject of this entry is one T cell receptor (beta chain). The data were taken from a study of patients and donors after allogeneic stem cell transplantation. Via MiXCR, TCRdb re-called the RT-PCR reads, giving one row per CDR3 protein. The table has 84,000 or so distinct CDR3 sequences, 40% to 60% seen once. CDR1 is WSHSY, CDR2 SAAADI, per germline. V lost 11 bases to trimming and J lost 3 bases; unmatched junction nucleotides: 6. The CDR3 is 12 amino acids. This receptor was taken from a human donor who was either an allogeneic HSCT recipient or a stem cell or donor lymphocyte infusion donor (not recorded which). It is not recorded whose cells these are; they may come from a transplant donor. Material for sequencing was blood, either unsorted or a sorted T cell fraction (not recorded which). This sequence joins TRBV10-2 and TRBJ1-2; 7 positions agree with TRBD1. As DNA, the CDR3 is TGCGCCGGAACGGACAGGCACTATGGCTACACCTTC. This sequence encodes CAGTDRHYGYTF.